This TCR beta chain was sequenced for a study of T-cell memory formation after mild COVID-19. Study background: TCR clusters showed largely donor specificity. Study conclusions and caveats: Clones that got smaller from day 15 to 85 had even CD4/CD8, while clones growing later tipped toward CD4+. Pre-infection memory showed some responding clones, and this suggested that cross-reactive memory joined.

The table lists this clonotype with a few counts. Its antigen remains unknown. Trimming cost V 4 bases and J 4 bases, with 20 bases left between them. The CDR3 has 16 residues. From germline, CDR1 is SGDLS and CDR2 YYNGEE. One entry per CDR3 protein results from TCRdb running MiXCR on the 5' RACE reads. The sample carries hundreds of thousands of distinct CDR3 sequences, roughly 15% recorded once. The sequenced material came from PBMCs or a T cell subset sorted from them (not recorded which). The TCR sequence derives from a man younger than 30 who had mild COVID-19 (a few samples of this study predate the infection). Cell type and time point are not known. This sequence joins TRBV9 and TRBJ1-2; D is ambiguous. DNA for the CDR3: TGTGCCAGCAGCACATCTCCGGATCCGGGCGGCTATGGCTACACCTTC. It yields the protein CASSTSPDPGGYGYTF. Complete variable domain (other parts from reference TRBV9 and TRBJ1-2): DSGVTQTPKHLITATGQRVTLRCSPRSGDLSVYWYQQSLDQGLQFLIQYYNGEERAKGNILERFSAQQFPDLHSELNLSSLELGDSALYFCASSTSPDPGGYGYTFGSGTRLTVV.